This entry features one T cell receptor beta chain sequence. With V trimmed by 0 bases and J by 5 bases, 4 bases remained unmatched. Germline CDR1 is SGHNT and CDR2 is YYREEE (reference sequence). CDR3 length: 15 residues. Original processing methods: Using reference gene primer amplification, nucleated cell counts were estimated. This table comes from immunoSEQ multiplex PCR, and its TCRdb copy is limited to in-frame clones, with some not included. That table furnishes V, J and clone size, whereas the DNA furnished D and trimming. This sample has roughly 120,000 clones; 78% occur once, and the top ten carry roughly 2.1%. The sample originates from a study of blood T cell repertoires in COVID-19. Study as a whole: Nucleic acid was either cDNA or gDNA, and it came from T cells, B-cell-depleted T cells, or PBMCs.

The chain is built from TRBV5-4 and TRBJ2-3; 9 bases are a match to TRBD2. The clonotype comes from a man in his 70s with acute or convalescent COVID-19. The sequenced sample was peripheral blood. The CDR3 nucleotides read TGTGCCAGCAGCTTGGGTAGCGGGGGCGGAGATACGCAGTATTTT. It is translated as CASSLGSGGGDTQYF.